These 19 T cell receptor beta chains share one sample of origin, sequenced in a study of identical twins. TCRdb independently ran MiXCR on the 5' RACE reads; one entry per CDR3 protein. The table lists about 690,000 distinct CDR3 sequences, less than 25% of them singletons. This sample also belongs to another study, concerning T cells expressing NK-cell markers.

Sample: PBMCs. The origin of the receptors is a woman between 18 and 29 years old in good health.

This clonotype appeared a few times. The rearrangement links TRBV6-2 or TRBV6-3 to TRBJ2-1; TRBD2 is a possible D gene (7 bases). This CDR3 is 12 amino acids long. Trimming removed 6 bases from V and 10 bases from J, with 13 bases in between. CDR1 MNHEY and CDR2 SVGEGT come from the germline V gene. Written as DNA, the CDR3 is TGTGCCAGCAGGACAACGGGGGGCGAGCAGTTCTTC. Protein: CASRTTGGEQFF.

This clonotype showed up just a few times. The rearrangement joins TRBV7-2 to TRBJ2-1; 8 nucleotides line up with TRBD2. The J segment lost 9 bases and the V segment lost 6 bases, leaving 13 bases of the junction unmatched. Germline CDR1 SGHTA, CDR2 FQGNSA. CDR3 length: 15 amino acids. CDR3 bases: TGTGCCAGCAGGCCACGGGGGGGCAGATCAGCTGAGCAGTTCTTC. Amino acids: CASRPRGGRSAEQFF.

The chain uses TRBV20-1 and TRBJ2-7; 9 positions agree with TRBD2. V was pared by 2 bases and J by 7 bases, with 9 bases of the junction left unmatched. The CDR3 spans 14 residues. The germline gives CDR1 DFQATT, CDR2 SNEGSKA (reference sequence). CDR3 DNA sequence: TGCAGTGCTAGATTCGGCGGGAGGGCCGGGGAGCAGTACTTC. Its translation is CSARFGGRAGEQYF.

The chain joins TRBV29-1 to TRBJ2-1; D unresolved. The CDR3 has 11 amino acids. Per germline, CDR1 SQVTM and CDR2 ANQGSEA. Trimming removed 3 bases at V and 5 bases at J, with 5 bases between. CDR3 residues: CSVDGNNEQFF. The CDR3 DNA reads TGCAGCGTTGATGGGAACAATGAGCAGTTCTTC.

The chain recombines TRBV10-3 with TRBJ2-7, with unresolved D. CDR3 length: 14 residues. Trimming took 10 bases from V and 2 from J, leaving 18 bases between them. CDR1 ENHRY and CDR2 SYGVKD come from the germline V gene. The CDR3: CATTLGSGPYEQYF. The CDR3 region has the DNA TGTGCCACAACCCTCGGGTCCGGTCCCTACGAGCAGTACTTC.

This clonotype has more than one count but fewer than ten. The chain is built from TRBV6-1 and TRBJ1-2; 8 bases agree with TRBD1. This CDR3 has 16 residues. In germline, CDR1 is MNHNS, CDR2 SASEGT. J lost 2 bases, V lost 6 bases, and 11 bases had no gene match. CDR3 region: CASRPELGQGNYGYTF. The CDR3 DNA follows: TGTGCCAGCAGGCCGGAACTCGGACAGGGAAACTATGGCTACACCTTC.

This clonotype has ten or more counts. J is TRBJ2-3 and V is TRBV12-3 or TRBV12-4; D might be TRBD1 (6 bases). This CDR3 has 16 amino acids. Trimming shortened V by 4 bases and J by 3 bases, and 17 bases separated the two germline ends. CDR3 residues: CASSSSGGRGTDTQYF. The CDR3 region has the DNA TGTGCCAGCAGTTCTAGTGGGGGCCGAGGGACAGATACGCAGTATTTT.

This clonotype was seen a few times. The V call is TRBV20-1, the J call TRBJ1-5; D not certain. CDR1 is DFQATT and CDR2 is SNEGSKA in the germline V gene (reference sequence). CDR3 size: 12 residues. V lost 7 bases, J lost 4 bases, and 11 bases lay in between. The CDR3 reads CSGGRTNQPQHF. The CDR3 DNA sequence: TGCAGTGGTGGACGGACTAATCAGCCCCAGCATTTT.

CDR3: CAKTPLGNTIYF. In DNA, the CDR3 is TGTGCCAAGACACCACTTGGAAACACCATATATTTT. The V and J genes are TRBV12-3 or TRBV12-4 and TRBJ1-3; D gene ambiguous. Trimming shortened V by 10 bases and J by 3 bases, and 10 bases separated the two germline ends. The CDR3 runs 12 residues.

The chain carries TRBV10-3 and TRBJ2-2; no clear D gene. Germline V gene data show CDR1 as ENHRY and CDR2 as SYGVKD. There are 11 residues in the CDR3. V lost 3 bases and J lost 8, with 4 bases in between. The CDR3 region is CAISDEGELFF. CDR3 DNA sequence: TGTGCCATCAGTGACGAGGGGGAGCTGTTTTTT.

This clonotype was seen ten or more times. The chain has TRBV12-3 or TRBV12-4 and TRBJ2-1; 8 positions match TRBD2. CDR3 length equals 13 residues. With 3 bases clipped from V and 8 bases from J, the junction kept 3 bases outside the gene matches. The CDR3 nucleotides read TGTGCCAGCAGTTTTCGAGCGGGGGATGAGCAGTTCTTC. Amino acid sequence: CASSFRAGDEQFF.

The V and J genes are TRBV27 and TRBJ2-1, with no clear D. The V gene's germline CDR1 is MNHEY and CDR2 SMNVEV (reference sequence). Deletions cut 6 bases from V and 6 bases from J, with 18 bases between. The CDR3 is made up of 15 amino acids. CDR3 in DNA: TGTGCCAGCAGCCTTGGGCCGGTGGCGATCAATGAGCAGTTCTTC. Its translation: CASSLGPVAINEQFF.

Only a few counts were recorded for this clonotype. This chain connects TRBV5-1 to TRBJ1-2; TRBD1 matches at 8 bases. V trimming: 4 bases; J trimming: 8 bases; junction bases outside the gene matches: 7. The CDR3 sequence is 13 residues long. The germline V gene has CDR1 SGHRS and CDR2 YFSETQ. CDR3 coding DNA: TGCGCCAGCAGCCTCGGACAGGGACAGGGCTACACCTTC. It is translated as CASSLGQGQGYTF.

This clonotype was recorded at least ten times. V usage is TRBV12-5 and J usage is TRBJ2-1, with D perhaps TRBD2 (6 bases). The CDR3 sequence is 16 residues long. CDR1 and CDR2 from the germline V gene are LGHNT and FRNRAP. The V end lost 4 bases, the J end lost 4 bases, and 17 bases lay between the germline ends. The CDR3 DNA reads TGTGCTAGTGGTTCCCAGTTCGGGAGTCGGTACAATGAGCAGTTCTTC. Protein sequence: CASGSQFGSRYNEQFF.

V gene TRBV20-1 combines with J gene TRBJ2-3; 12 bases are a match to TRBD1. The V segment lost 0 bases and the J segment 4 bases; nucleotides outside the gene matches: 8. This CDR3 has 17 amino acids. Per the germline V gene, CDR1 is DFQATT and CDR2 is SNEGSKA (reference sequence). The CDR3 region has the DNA TGCAGTGCTAGAGACCCCTCGGGACAGGGGGCAGCAGATACGCAGTATTTT. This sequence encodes CSARDPSGQGAADTQYF.

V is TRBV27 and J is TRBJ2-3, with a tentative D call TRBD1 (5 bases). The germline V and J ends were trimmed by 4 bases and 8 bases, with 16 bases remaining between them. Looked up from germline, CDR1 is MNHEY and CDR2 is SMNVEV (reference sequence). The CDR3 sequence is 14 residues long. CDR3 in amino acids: CASSSGVTQGTQYF. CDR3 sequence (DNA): TGTGCCAGCAGTTCAGGAGTCACCCAGGGTACGCAGTATTTT.

The CDR3 coding sequence is TGTGCCAGCAGCGTAGAGGGAGCTAATGAAAAACTGTTTTTT. This codes for CASSVEGANEKLFF. The chain employs TRBV9 and TRBJ1-4; no reliable D call. V lost 0 bases, J lost 3 bases, and 6 bases lay in between. This CDR3 has 14 residues. Per germline, CDR1 SGDLS and CDR2 YYNGEE. The full variable domain, its missing parts supplied by reference TRBV9 and TRBJ1-4, is DSGVTQTPKHLITATGQRVTLRCSPRSGDLSVYWYQQSLDQGLQFLIQYYNGEERAKGNILERFSAQQFPDLHSELNLSSLELGDSALYFCASSVEGANEKLFFGSGTQLSVL.

Here the CDR3 reads CASSPGTGIIEQYF. CDR3 DNA: TGTGCCAGCAGTCCCGGGACAGGGATCATCGAGCAGTACTTC. The rearrangement links TRBV12-3 or TRBV12-4 to TRBJ2-7, with 9 nucleotides matching TRBD1. This CDR3 has 14 residues. The V and J ends lost 5 bases and 6 bases, in that order; junction bases with no gene match: 8.

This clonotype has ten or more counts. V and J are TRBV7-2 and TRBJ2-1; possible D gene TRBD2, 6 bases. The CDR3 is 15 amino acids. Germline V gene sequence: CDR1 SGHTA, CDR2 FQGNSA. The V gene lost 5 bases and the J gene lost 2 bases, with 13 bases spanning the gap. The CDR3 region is CASSDPGRTYNEQFF. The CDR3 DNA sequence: TGTGCCAGCAGCGACCCGGGGAGGACCTACAATGAGCAGTTCTTC.